These 5 T cell receptor beta chains originate from one sample sequenced in a study of shared clonotypes between healthy human individuals. The table came from immunoSEQ multiplex PCR; TCRdb's copy has only in-frame clones and leaves some out. Of hundreds of thousands of clones listed, around four fifths are singletons. The specimen sequenced was memory CD4+ T cells sorted from blood. Subset given: CD45RA-negative fraction. These receptors came from a woman in her twenties or thirties in good health.

This chain uses TRBV4-1 with TRBJ2-2, with 16 bases identical to TRBD2. V shed 2 bases, J shed 5 bases, and the junction held 5 bases outside the gene matches. The CDR3 has 18 amino acids. Germline V gene data show CDR1 as MGHRA and CDR2 as YSYEKL. The CDR3 DNA sequence: TGCGCCAGCAGCCAACCTCCGGGACTAGCGGGAGGGACCGGGGAGCTGTTTTTT. This gives the protein CASSQPPGLAGGTGELFF.

This clone came up once. For the CDR3, the DNA is TGCGCCAGCAGCTTGGAGGTCTCTGGGCTAGCGGGATTTTACGAGCAGTACTTC. Its protein product is CASSLEVSGLAGFYEQYF. The genes are TRBV5-1 and TRBJ2-7; 9 positions match TRBD2. Trimming at V came to 0 bases and at J to 4 bases, leaving 14 bases not matched to a gene. The CDR3 loop spans 18 amino acids. The germline V gene has CDR1 SGHRS and CDR2 YFSETQ. The full variable domain, its missing parts supplied by reference TRBV5-1 and TRBJ2-7, is KAGVTQTPRYLIKTRGQQVTLSCSPISGHRSVSWYQQTPGQGLQFLFEYFSETQRNKGNFPGRFSGRQFSNSRSEMNVSTLELGDSALYLCASSLEVSGLAGFYEQYFGPGTRLTVT.

Only a few counts were recorded for this clone. The CDR3 protein is CASSSDFRSKTQYF. The DNA of the CDR3 is TGTGCCAGCAGTTCGGACTTCAGGAGTAAGACCCAGTACTTC. This chain uses TRBV28 with TRBJ2-5; maybe TRBD2 (5 bases). The CDR3 totals 14 residues. Germline CDR1 and CDR2: MDHEN and SYDVKM. Trimming took 4 bases from V and 6 from J, leaving 15 bases between them.

The rearrangement uses TRBV6-5 and TRBJ1-1; D is uncertain. V was cut by 0 bases and J by 2 bases, with 10 bases left in between. From germline, CDR1 is MNHEY and CDR2 SVGAGI. CDR3 length: 15 amino acids. This CDR3 reads CASSYSMEGNTEAFF. The DNA of the CDR3 is TGTGCCAGCAGTTACTCGATGGAAGGAAACACTGAAGCTTTCTTT.

A few counts support this clone. This chain uses TRBV6-4 with TRBJ2-3, with 7 bases identical to TRBD1. The V and J ends lost 8 bases and 1 base, in that order; junction bases with no gene match: 3. Germline values: CDR1 MRHNA, CDR2 SNTAGT. This CDR3 spans 13 amino acids. DNA of the CDR3: TGTGCCAGCTCTAGGGGGCGCACAGATACGCAGTATTTT. This sequence encodes CASSRGRTDTQYF.